This TCR beta chain was found in a study of blood T cell repertoires in COVID-19. At the level of the study: PBMCs, B-cell-depleted T cells, or T cells were the source of the cDNA or gDNA that made up the material.

Per the study methods: Nucleated cell counts were estimated from reference gene primer amplification. Repertoires were generated with immunoSEQ multiplex PCR, while TCRdb's copy carries only in-frame clones and drops some. The DNA gave D and trimming, while V, J and clone size come from that table. Counted here are 100,000 to 120,000 clones, roughly 79% occurring once; the ten biggest clones make up 8.5% to 9.5%. The CDR3 spans 13 residues. Trimming stripped 3 bases from V and 5 bases from J, with 10 bases between. Sequencing was performed on peripheral blood. The J gene is TRBJ2-5, the V gene TRBV12-3 or TRBV12-4; D is unclear. The source is a woman in her 70s with acute or convalescent COVID-19. The CDR3 reads CASSLRGWETQYF. The CDR3 nucleotides read TGTGCCAGCAGTTTGAGAGGTTGGGAGACCCAGTACTTC.